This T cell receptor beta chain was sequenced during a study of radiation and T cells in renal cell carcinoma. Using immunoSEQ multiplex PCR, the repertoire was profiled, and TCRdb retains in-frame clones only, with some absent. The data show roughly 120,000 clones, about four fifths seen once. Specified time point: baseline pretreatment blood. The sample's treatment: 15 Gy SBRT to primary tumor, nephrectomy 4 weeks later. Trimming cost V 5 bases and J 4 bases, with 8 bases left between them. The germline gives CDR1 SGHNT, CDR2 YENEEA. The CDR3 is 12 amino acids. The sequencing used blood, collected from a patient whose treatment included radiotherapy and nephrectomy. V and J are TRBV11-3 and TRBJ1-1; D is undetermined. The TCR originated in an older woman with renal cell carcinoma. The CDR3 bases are TGTGCCAGCAGCGTCCGGGGCACTGAAGCTTTCTTT. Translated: CASSVRGTEAFF. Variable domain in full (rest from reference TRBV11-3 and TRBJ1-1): EAGVVQSPRYKIIEKKQPVAFWCNPISGHNTLYWYLQNLGQGPELLIRYENEEAVDDSQLPKDRFSAERLKGVDSTLKIQPAELGDSAVYLCASSVRGTEAFFGQGTRLTVV.